The sequence of this T cell receptor beta chain was determined in a study of cytomegalovirus exposure and HLA in healthy donors. The study's findings and limits: Reported findings show TCR beta sequences accurately forecast HLA-A and HLA-B alleles in most subjects.

The germline V gene encodes CDR1 SGDLS and CDR2 YYNGEE. This CDR3 spans 13 amino acids. The germline V and J ends were trimmed by 4 bases and 8 bases, with 15 bases remaining between them. Remarks on this clone: Its antigen is not identified.

The PCR was carried out with 60 Vbeta primers and 13 Jbeta primers. Clones were sequenced by immunoSEQ multiplex PCR, and TCRdb holds only the in-frame ones, with some missing. The profile shows under 150,000 clones, more than 60% of them singletons. The sequence was obtained from a woman in her 50s in good health and CMV-seropositive. The sample was PBMCs. The chain uses TRBV9 and TRBJ1-2; a weak D match, TRBD1 (6 bases). The CDR3 sequence: CASSYTGMGGYTF. The CDR3 DNA is TGTGCCAGCAGCTATACAGGGATGGGAGGCTACACCTTC.